One T cell receptor beta chain is described in this entry. The antigen is unknown. The source of the sample is a study of beta chain features in type 1 diabetes. Study-wide findings and caveats: A pattern of fewer insertions and more deletions at VDJ junctions was seen in type 1 diabetes patients. A moderate, significant TCRB CDR3 shortening appeared in type 1 diabetes across four CD4+ subsets.

The CDR3 runs to 13 residues. With V trimmed by 8 bases and J by 5 bases, 6 bases remained unmatched. Germline lookup yields CDR1 ENHRY and CDR2 SYGVKD. CD45RO/CCR7/CD25/CD127/CD95/CD27 staining was used to isolate CD4+ naive, central memory, regulatory and stem cell-like memory cells by sorting. Expressed TCRB transcripts were sequenced because the entire RNA isolate underwent reverse transcription. Profiling relied on immunoSEQ multiplex PCR, and the TCRdb table lists in-frame clones only, not all of them. The sample has about 170,000 clones, over 6% seen once. This chain joins TRBV10-3 and TRBJ1-5; 7 bases fit TRBD1. Sequencing input: central memory CD4+ T cells from blood. The receptor was isolated from a man aged 18 to 30 with type 1 diabetes. DNA of the CDR3: TGTGCCATCCGTGGTCAGGGGGATCAGCCCCAGCATTTT. As protein: CAIRGQGDQPQHF.